Below are 19 T cell receptor beta chains sequenced from a single sample in a study of T cells in women clearing cervical HPV infection (dated by TCRdb to 2016 to 2019). Libraries were prepared through the immunoSEQ multiplex PCR assay. Not all clones reach the TCRdb copy of this immuneACCESS table, which keeps in-frame sequences only. Checked studies attribute under half of the gap to unresolved V genes and leave the rest unexplained. The sample table includes approximately 35,000 clones. The ten biggest clones cover less than 9.5% of the sample. The sample taken for sequencing was blood buffy coat. These receptors all come from a woman aged 18 to 75 with a cervical HPV16 infection that either progressed to CIN3+ or cleared (not recorded which).

Note on this clone: The CDR3 end is not reached by the read, which stops 3 residues before it; the germline J gene fills it in. The chain couples TRBV18 to TRBJ2-7; D not certain. Trimming took off 3 bases at V and 2 bases at J, with 11 bases between the two ends. Germline V gene data show CDR1 as KGHSH and CDR2 as LQKENI. There are 14 residues in the CDR3. The DNA read from the CDR3 is TGTGCCAGCTCACCGGCCAGCAGGACCTACGAG. As protein: CASSPASRTYE. In full, the CDR3 is CASSPASRTYEQYF.

CDR3 amino acids: CSARRQGVTEAFF. The part of the CDR3 DNA that was read is TGCAGTGCTAGAAGACAGGGAGTCACTGAA. The rearrangement joins TRBV20-1 to TRBJ1-1, with TRBD1 identical over 7 bases. The read ends 3 residues early relative to the CDR3; the germline J gene fills the gap. V lost 2 bases and J lost 4; bases outside the gene matches: 4. The CDR3 has 13 residues. The germline V gene encodes CDR1 DFQATT and CDR2 SNEGSKA (reference sequence).

Notes on this clone: The read halts 3 residues ahead of the CDR3 end, with the missing end drawn from the germline J gene. J is TRBJ2-7 and V is TRBV29-1, with D maybe TRBD2 (6 bases). The CDR3 length is 13 residues. The V gene lost 0 bases and the J gene lost 2 bases, with 8 bases spanning the gap. Germline V gene sequence: CDR1 SQVTM, CDR2 ANQGSEA. The covered CDR3 bases are TGCAGCGTTGAAGATACTAGCACCTACGAG. Its translation is CSVEDTSTYE. Given in full, the CDR3 is CSVEDTSTYEQYF.

CDR3 residues: CSASPVEKETQYF. CDR3 DNA, as far as it was read: TGCAGTGCTAGTCCGGTTGAGAAAGAGACG. The gene calls are TRBV20-1 and TRBJ2-3; D is ambiguous. Read data end 3 residues before the CDR3 end; the end is taken from the germline J gene. This CDR3 is 13 amino acids long. The germline V gene has CDR1 DFQATT and CDR2 SNEGSKA (reference sequence).

For this clone: One end of the junction is discordant with germline, which a read error may explain. Read data end 3 residues before the CDR3 end; the end is taken from the germline J gene. V and J are TRBV7-7 and TRBJ2-4, with unresolved D. Per the germline V gene, CDR1 is SSHAT and CDR2 is FNYEAQ (reference sequence). The CDR3 runs 11 residues. This chain's CDR3 is CASSSYRGQYF. Partial CDR3 DNA: TGTGCTAGCAGCTCCTACCGTGGT.

As for this clone: The read terminates 3 residues ahead of where the CDR3 ends, so the germline J gene completes it. V usage is TRBV5-1 and J usage is TRBJ2-3; D unresolved. The V gene's germline CDR1 is SGHRS and CDR2 YFSETQ. Trimming removed 3 bases from V and 1 base from J, with 9 bases in between. CDR3 length: 14 amino acids. Partial CDR3 DNA: TGCGCCAGCAGCTCGGTTTTTGGCACAGATACG. Its protein product is CASSSVFGTDT. The CDR3 reads in full as CASSSVFGTDTQYF.

Regarding this clone: The CDR3 extends 3 residues past the end of the read, so its final part is completed from the germline J gene. The genes are TRBV19 and TRBJ1-2, with 10 bases lining up with TRBD1. The CDR3 length is 13 residues. Germline CDR1 and CDR2: LNHDA and SQIVND (reference sequence). J gave up 7 bases and V 5 bases, and 4 bases lay outside the gene matches. CDR3 bases read: TGTGCCAGTAGTGTTAGACAGGGGGCTGGC. It translates to CASSVRQGAG. The full CDR3 reads CASSVRQGAGYTF. The full variable domain, in which reference TRBV19 and TRBJ1-2 provide the parts outside the CDR3, is DGGITQSPKYLFRKEGQNVTLSCEQNLNHDAMYWYRQDPGQGLRLIYYSQIVNDFQKGDIAEGYSVSREKKESFPLTVTSAQKNPTAFYLCASSVRQGAGYTFGSGTRLTVV.

Details on this clone: The read terminates 3 residues ahead of where the CDR3 ends, so the germline J gene completes it. The rearrangement uses TRBV10-3 and TRBJ1-2; D not certain. The germline V gene encodes CDR1 ENHRY and CDR2 SYGVKD. The CDR3 is 15 residues long. CDR3 DNA (partial): TGTGCCATCAGTGAGTCGATAGGGCAGCCCTACGAC. Its translation is CAISESIGQPYD. The CDR3 reads in full as CAISESIGQPYDYTF.

A remark on this clone: The read stops 3 residues short of the end of the CDR3; the missing end is completed from the germline J gene. The genes are TRBV29-1 and TRBJ2-3, with 9 nucleotides matching TRBD1. Germline CDR1 reads SQVTM; CDR2 reads ANQGSEA. This CDR3 contains 13 residues. Losses at the gene ends were 8 bases for V and 6 bases for J; bases not matched to a gene: 9. The CDR3 spells CSMGQGMTDTQYF. The CDR3 DNA, read in part, is TGCAGCATGGGACAGGGTATGACCGATACG.

As for this clone: The CDR3 end is not reached by the read, which stops 3 residues before it; the germline J gene fills it in. V is TRBV2 and J is TRBJ2-5; 7 positions agree with TRBD1. The trim removed 11 bases at V and 5 bases at J, leaving 11 bases unmatched. Germline lookup yields CDR1 SNHLY and CDR2 FYNNEI. The CDR3 loop spans 13 amino acids. The CDR3 region is CAGHRQGVETQYF. Partial CDR3 DNA: TGTGCCGGCCACAGACAGGGCGTGGAGACC.

Concerning this clone itself: The read is 3 residues too short to cover the CDR3 end, so that end is filled in from the germline J gene. The genes are TRBV20-1 and TRBJ2-2, with TRBD1 matching over 8 bases. Germline V lookup: CDR1 DFQATT, CDR2 SNEGSKA (reference sequence). Unmatched junction bases numbered 8, after V lost 3 bases and J lost 2 bases. This CDR3 contains 16 residues. The CDR3 region is CSASPTGTGNTGELFF. The covered CDR3 bases are TGCAGTGCTAGCCCGACCGGGACAGGTAACACCGGGGAG.

In regard to this clone: From the germline J gene comes the end of the CDR3, since the read stops 3 residues before it. The V and J genes are TRBV7-9 and TRBJ1-6, with TRBD1 matching 7 bases. The germline V gene has CDR1 SEHNR and CDR2 FQNEAQ (reference sequence). Losses at the gene ends were 3 bases for V and 10 bases for J; bases not matched to a gene: 9. The CDR3 is 15 amino acids. The CDR3 loop is CASSLATGNGSPLHF. CDR3 bases read: TGTGCCAGCAGCTTGGCGACAGGGAATGGCTCACCC.

Comment on this clone: The DNA ends 3 residues before the CDR3 does, and the rest of the CDR3 is filled in from the germline J gene. This rearrangement joins TRBV29-1 to TRBJ2-3; a weak D match, TRBD1 (6 bases). The V gene's germline CDR1 is SQVTM and CDR2 ANQGSEA. CDR3 size: 16 residues. Between the trimmed V and J ends, which lost 7 bases and 0 bases, there was a span of 20 bases. The part of the CDR3 DNA that was read is TGCAGCGCCAACTCCGACAGGAGCTCTAGCACAGATACG. It specifies CSANSDRSSSTDT. The whole CDR3 sequence is CSANSDRSSSTDTQYF.

Notes on this clone: The CDR3 extends 3 residues past the end of the read, so its final part is completed from the germline J gene. The chain joins TRBV30 to TRBJ2-3; the D gene is possibly TRBD1 (6 bases). The CDR3 covers 14 residues. CDR1 and CDR2 (germline): GTSNPN, SVGIG (reference sequence). Partial CDR3 DNA: TGTGCCTGGAGTCTCCGCAGGGGCAATCAGCCG. Residues: CAWSLRRGNQP. The CDR3 reads in full as CAWSLRRGNQPQYF.

In the case of this clone: The read terminates 3 residues before the CDR3 end, so the remaining end is supplied by the germline J gene. The gene calls are TRBV7-9 and TRBJ2-1, with D uncertain. The V gene lost 2 bases and the J gene lost 5 bases, with 4 bases spanning the gap. This CDR3 contains 12 residues. The germline CDR1 and CDR2 sequences are SEHNR and FQNEAQ (reference sequence). The CDR3 here is CASSLPDNEQFF. Incomplete CDR3 DNA: TGTGCCAGCAGCTTACCTGACAATGAG.

For this clone: The CDR3 end lies 3 residues beyond the end of the read and is filled in from the germline J gene. This chain joins TRBV5-1 and TRBJ1-2; 9 bases map to TRBD1. The CDR3 sequence is 18 residues long. With V trimmed by 1 base and J by 1 base, 11 bases remained unmatched. Germline values: CDR1 SGHRS, CDR2 YFSETQ. CDR3 residues: CASSLSRGTGINNYGYTF. The sequenced CDR3 bases are TGCGCCAGCAGCTTGTCAAGGGGGACAGGGATAAATAACTATGGC.

Note on this clone: The read gets to within 3 residues of the CDR3 end, and the germline J gene fills in the rest. The chain employs TRBV19 and TRBJ2-4, with 7 bases fitting TRBD2. Germline CDR1 LNHDA, CDR2 SQIVND (reference sequence). The CDR3 consists of 15 residues. CDR3 sequence reads: CASSIVANRDYGQYF. Partial CDR3 DNA: TGTGCCAGTAGTATAGTGGCCAACCGGGACTATGGT.

Worth noting for this clone: The observed sequence ends 3 residues before the CDR3 terminus, with the missing tail filled in from the germline J gene. The genes are TRBV18 and TRBJ1-2, with unresolved D. The CDR3 has 14 amino acids. Looked up from germline, CDR1 is KGHSH and CDR2 is LQKENI. Partial CDR3 DNA: TGTGCCAGCTCACCCCGCTGGGCTAGCGACGAC. Translating it yields CASSPRWASDD. The complete CDR3 protein is CASSPRWASDDYTF.

Of note for this clone: The CDR3 end is not reached by the read, which stops 3 residues before it; the germline J gene fills it in. This chain uses TRBV30 with TRBJ2-2; D may be TRBD2 (6 bases). V dropped 3 bases and J dropped 4 bases, with 12 bases sitting between them. The CDR3 runs to 14 residues. Germline CDR1 GTSNPN, CDR2 SVGIG (reference sequence). Here the CDR3 reads CAWRGDSPTGELFF. CDR3 DNA (partial): TGTGCCTGGAGGGGGGACTCCCCCACCGGGGAG. Full variable domain (outside the CDR3, taken from reference TRBV30 and TRBJ2-2): SQTIHQWPATLVQPVGSPLSLECTVEGTSNPNLYWYRQAAGRGLQLLFYSVGIGQISSEVPQNLSASRPQDRQFILSSKKLLLSDSGFYLCAWRGDSPTGELFFGEGSRLTVL.